Listed below are T cell receptor beta chains from one sample, sequenced in a study of blood T cell repertoires in COVID-19. The assay was immunoSEQ multiplex PCR, and TCRdb's table has in-frame clones only and misses some. The sample records 100,000 to 150,000 clones, approximately 82% being singletons. Sequenced input: peripheral blood. The receptors derive from a man aged 55 to 70 with acute or convalescent COVID-19. Both conserved end residues are part of each CDR3. D genes are given only for firm matches. Not every row has a clone size; where given, it reads once, few, many or a size class.

TRBV29-1	NA	TRBD2	TRBJ2-7	CSVEEGGSYEQYF	TGCAGCGTGGAGGAGGGCGGGAGCTACGAGCAGTACTTC
TRBV5-1	NA	NA	TRBJ2-7	CASSLAGLPHEQYF	TGCGCCAGCAGCTTGGCAGGACTCCCACATGAGCAGTACTTC
TRBV3-1/TRBV3-2	NA	NA	TRBJ2-1	CASSQTRRLQFF	TGTGCCAGCAGCCAAACGCGGAGGCTTCAGTTCTTC
TRBV27	NA	TRBD2	TRBJ2-7	CASSTPSGGSYEQYF	TGTGCCAGCAGCACACCTAGCGGGGGGTCCTACGAGCAGTACTTC
TRBV11-3	NA	NA	TRBJ2-7	CASSLYRQNPYEQYF	TGTGCCAGCAGCCTTTACAGACAGAACCCCTACGAGCAGTACTTC
TRBV15	few	NA	TRBJ2-1	CATSRGTSSVNNEQFF	TGTGCCACCAGCAGAGGAACTAGTAGCGTTAACAATGAGCAGTTCTTC
TRBV2	NA	TRBD2	TRBJ2-7	CASIGGRGSYEQYF	TGTGCCAGCATCGGCGGGAGGGGCTCCTACGAGCAGTACTTC
TRBV18	few	NA	TRBJ2-1	CASSPIDNEQFF	TGTGCCAGCTCACCGATAGACAATGAGCAGTTCTTC
TRBV18	NA	NA	TRBJ2-7	CASSPPNTGPYEQYF	TGTGCCAGCTCACCACCAAATACAGGTCCCTACGAGCAGTACTTC
TRBV7-2	NA	TRBD2	TRBJ2-7	CASSLGGKPGLADSYEQYF	TGTGCCAGCAGCTTAGGTGGGAAACCGGGACTAGCGGACTCCTACGAGCAGTACTTC
TRBV25-1	once	TRBD1	TRBJ1-2	CASSAWDRDYGYTF	TGTGCCAGCAGTGCCTGGGACAGGGATTATGGCTACACCTTC